This entry concerns a single T cell receptor beta chain. Amplification used 60 Vbeta primers and 13 Jbeta primers. The protocol was immunoSEQ multiplex PCR, while the TCRdb copy is restricted to in-frame clones and leaves out a portion. The sample has about 150,000 clones, approximately 82% seen once. The CDR3 covers 14 residues. V gave up 6 bases and J gave up 6 bases, with 17 bases separating them. The germline gives CDR1 KGHSH, CDR2 LQKENI. The data derive from a study of cytomegalovirus exposure and HLA in healthy donors. The receptor's source is a male donor in good health and CMV-seronegative. This chain joins TRBV18 and TRBJ1-2; perhaps TRBD1 as D (6 bases). Sequences were obtained from PBMCs. The CDR3: CASSLLDSSDGYTF. In DNA, the CDR3 is TGTGCCAGCTCCCTCCTGGACAGTTCTGATGGCTACACCTTC.